The clone carrying this T cell receptor (beta chain) appeared a single time. Its antigen is undetermined. Sequencing was preceded by expansion of antigen-specific CD4+ T cells with viral peptide pools in the ViraFEST assay. Isolating CD4+ T cells followed approximately nine days of culture. Their SARS-CoV-2 infection, verified by PCR, occurred between March and December 2020. Cultures used about 2 million PBMC per well, roughly 9.8 IU/ml IL-2 and around 9.5 ug/ml peptides. The source of the sample is a study of vaccination effects on CD4 cells after COVID-19. The germline V gene has CDR1 MNHEY and CDR2 SVGAGI. This CDR3 contains 14 residues. Between the trimmed V and J ends, which lost 4 bases and 3 bases, there was a span of 7 bases. Data came from immunoSEQ multiplex PCR; TCRdb stores just in-frame clones and leaves some out. This table has tens of thousands of clones, around 82% appearing once.

This clonotype originated in a human donor who had a prior SARS-CoV-2 infection. This specimen consisted of CD4+ T cells from PBMCs cultured with HIV peptides, obtained before COVID-19 vaccination. Noted subset: HIV-1 Nef peptide pool negative control/reference culture. This chain connects TRBV6-5 to TRBJ1-6; no clear D gene. CDR3 bases: TGTGCCAGCAGTTCACAAGACTATAATTCACCCCTCCACTTT. This encodes CASSSQDYNSPLHF.